This is a list of T cell receptor beta chains from one sample in a study of T cells in localized non-small cell lung cancer. Measured with immunoSEQ multiplex PCR; TCRdb has only the in-frame clones, and not every one. The data show roughly 30,000 clones, around nine tenths seen once. The sample was peripheral blood, taken before any cancer treatment. The receptors here all came from a woman aged 35-75 years with stage I lung adenocarcinoma. Both conserved end residues are part of each CDR3. The D gene is left open where the match is weak. A row's size may be missing; if present it is once, few, many or a size class.

j_gene | v_gene | d_gene | abundance | CDR3nt | CDR3aa
TRBJ1-2 | TRBV4-2 | - | - | TGTGCCAGCAGCCAAGAAGAGGCCCGACAGGTGTTGACCTTC | CASSQEEARQVLTF
TRBJ1-1 | TRBV19 | - | - | TGTGCCAGTAGTATCAATGAGGGCCGGCTGATAATTCACTTT | CASSINEGRLIIHF
TRBJ1-1 | TRBV9 | TRBD1 | once | TGTGCCAGCAGCGGGACAGGGGTAGCTGAAGCTTTCTTT | CASSGTGVAEAFF
TRBJ2-5 | TRBV5-1 | - | - | TGCGCCAGCAGCTTGGGGCAGGTCGGTGGAGAGACCCAGTACTTC | CASSLGQVGGETQYF
TRBJ2-4 | TRBV7-9 | TRBD2 | - | TGTGCCAGCAGCCGGGGACTAGCGGGGCTAGCCAAAAACATTCAGTACTTC | CASSRGLAGLAKNIQYF
TRBJ2-1 | TRBV12-2 | - | - | TGTGCAAGTCGTCCCCTAGACCACACCGAACCCTACAATGAGCAGTTCTTC | CASRPLDHTEPYNEQFF
TRBJ1-1 | TRBV15 | - | - | TGTGCCACCAGCAGAGATAGGCAGAACACTGAAGCTTTCTTT | CATSRDRQNTEAFF
TRBJ2-1 | TRBV7-7 | - | - | TGTGCCAGCAGCTTCGGCGGCACCTACAATGAGCAGTTCTTC | CASSFGGTYNEQFF
TRBJ1-1 | TRBV6-4 | - | once | TGTGCCAGCAGCGCCATTGGCGGCACTGAAGCTTTCTTT | CASSAIGGTEAFF
TRBJ1-3 | TRBV15 | - | - | TGTGCCACCAGCAGAGACGGGACTGCTGGAAACACCATATATTTT | CATSRDGTAGNTIYF
TRBJ1-6 | TRBV18 | TRBD1 | few | TGTGCCAGCTCAAGCTTCGGGACAGATAATTCACCCCTCCACTTT | CASSSFGTDNSPLHF
TRBJ2-3 | TRBV7-2 | TRBD2 | - | TGTGCCAGCAGCATCCGGGGGGCAGATACGCAGTATTTT | CASSIRGADTQYF
TRBJ2-1 | TRBV5-1 | TRBD1 | - | TGCGCCAGCAGAAAAGGACAGGGTTTAGAGCAGTTCTTC | CASRKGQGLEQFF
TRBJ2-3 | TRBV25-1 | - | once | TGTGCCAGCCTGGGGGATACGCAGTATTTT | CASLGDTQYF
TRBJ2-1 | TRBV29-1 | TRBD1 | - | TGCAGCGTTCTACCGGGACAGGGGGCCAATGAGCAGTTCTTC | CSVLPGQGANEQFF
TRBJ2-7 | TRBV15 | TRBD1 | - | TGTGCCACGGGACAGGGGGAGGGCGAGCAGTACTTC | CATGQGEGEQYF
TRBJ2-7 | TRBV19 | TRBD1 | - | TGTGCCAGTAGTTGGACAGGGGGAGGCTACGAGCAGTACTTC | CASSWTGGGYEQYF
TRBJ2-7 | TRBV27 | - | - | TGTGCCAGCAGTCTAGGACAGAACTACGAGCAGTACTTC | CASSLGQNYEQYF
TRBJ1-1 | TRBV19 | - | - | TGTGCCAGTAGTATACTTGGGGGGCTCGTCACTGAAGCTTTCTTT | CASSILGGLVTEAFF
TRBJ2-3 | TRBV5-5 | TRBD2 | few | TGTGCCAGCAGCTTGCAGCGGGAGGTTGTGGATACGCAGTATTTT | CASSLQREVVDTQYF
TRBJ2-7 | TRBV7-3 | - | - | TGTGCCAGCAGCTTAGGCGTATCTTCGGGAGAGCAGTACTTC | CASSLGVSSGEQYF
TRBJ2-5 | TRBV9 | TRBD2 | - | TGTGCCAGCAGCGTAGGGAGCGGGGGGGCGGTCGAGACCCAGTACTTC | CASSVGSGGAVETQYF
TRBJ2-2 | TRBV7-6 | - | once | TGTGCCAGCAGCTTAGGGCAGGGCAGTAACACCGGGGAGCTGTTTTTT | CASSLGQGSNTGELFF
TRBJ1-1 | TRBV5-6 | - | - | TGTGCCAGCAGCTTGTCTATGTCCAGGACACGGAACACTGAAGCTTTCTTT | CASSLSMSRTRNTEAFF
TRBJ2-3 | TRBV9 | - | - | TGTGCCAGCAGCGTAGCCGGTAGCACAGATACGCAGTATTTT | CASSVAGSTDTQYF
TRBJ1-5 | TRBV19 | - | - | TGTGCCAGTAGTATGGCAAGTTATAGCAATCAGCCCCAGCATTTT | CASSMASYSNQPQHF
TRBJ2-7 | TRBV19 | - | - | TGTGCCAGTAGACCGACCAGAAGTCGGGACGAGCAGTACTTC | CASRPTRSRDEQYF
TRBJ1-4 | TRBV11-2 | - | - | TGTGCCAGCAGCTTAGGGGGTTTGGGAGAAAAACTGTTTTTT | CASSLGGLGEKLFF
TRBJ1-2 | TRBV30 | - | few | TGTGCCTGGACAGGCGCTCCCTATGGCTACACCTTC | CAWTGAPYGYTF
TRBJ1-1 | TRBV10-3 | - | once | TGTGCCACCCACGGCGGGGGGTGGACTGAAGCTTTCTTT | CATHGGGWTEAFF
TRBJ1-5 | TRBV21-1 | - | - | TGTGCCAGCAGCCGCTCCGTGGGGGTGTCGGGATCTCGCCCCCAGCATTTT | CASSRSVGVSGSRPQHF
TRBJ2-3 | TRBV7-2 | - | - | TGTGCCAGCAGCTTATCTGTAGCAGATACGCAGTATTTT | CASSLSVADTQYF
TRBJ1-5 | TRBV2 | - | - | TGTGCCAGCAGTGACGCCAGGGGAAATCAGCCCCAGCATTTT | CASSDARGNQPQHF
TRBJ1-1 | TRBV18 | - | once | TGTGCCAGCACAAAGGGATCGCCGAACACTGAAGCTTTCTTT | CASTKGSPNTEAFF
TRBJ2-7 | TRBV5-4 | TRBD1 | - | TGTGCCAGCAGCAGGGGGCCTCAATCTTACGAGCAGTACTTC | CASSRGPQSYEQYF
TRBJ1-5 | TRBV2 | - | - | TGTGCCAGCAATGAGGGCTATCAGCCCCAGCATTTT | CASNEGYQPQHF
TRBJ1-1 | TRBV15 | - | - | TGTGCCACCAGCAGAGATCAACTGGGGGCTTTCTTT | CATSRDQLGAFF
TRBJ2-3 | TRBV10-3 | - | - | TGTGCCATCAGTGAAGTGGGGGGCACAGATACGCAGTATTTT | CAISEVGGTDTQYF
TRBJ2-5 | TRBV15 | - | - | TGTGCCACCAGCAGCCTCACGACCCAGTACTTC | CATSSLTTQYF
TRBJ1-4 | TRBV7-9 | - | few | TGTGCCAGCAGCTTAACGAGGGCAGGGGAAAAACTGTTTTTT | CASSLTRAGEKLFF
TRBJ1-1 | TRBV5-6 | - | - | TGTGCCAGCAGCGTGCCTGGGATGGCCAGGAACACTGAAGCTTTCTTT | CASSVPGMARNTEAFF
TRBJ2-2 | TRBV10-2 | TRBD2 | - | TGCGCCAGCAGTGAGAGAAGAGGGACTAGCGGGGGGGCGAACACCGGGGAGCTGTTTTTT | CASSERRGTSGGANTGELFF
TRBJ1-4 | TRBV6-5 | - | - | TGTGCCAGCAGCCCAGAAAGGGTTTCGGAAAAACTGTTTTTT | CASSPERVSEKLFF
TRBJ1-2 | TRBV5-1 | - | - | TGCGCCAGCAGCTTGGACCCAGGGGAGGGGAGTGGCTACACCTTC | CASSLDPGEGSGYTF
TRBJ1-6 | TRBV30 | - | few | TGTGCCTGGAGTCAAAATTCACCCCTCCACTTT | CAWSQNSPLHF
TRBJ2-7 | TRBV2 | - | - | TGTGCCAGCAGAAAGGACGGCTCCTACGAGCAGTACTTC | CASRKDGSYEQYF
TRBJ1-1 | TRBV27 | - | - | TGTGCCAGCAGCGAGATGGGGTTCCACACTGAAGCTTTCTTT | CASSEMGFHTEAFF
TRBJ2-2 | TRBV29-1 | TRBD1 | once | TGCAGCGTTGGCCAGGGGACAGGGGTTACCGGGGAGCTGTTTTTT | CSVGQGTGVTGELFF
TRBJ2-7 | TRBV27 | TRBD2 | once | TGTGCCAGCAGTATCCTGCTAGCGGGAGGTGAGCAGTACTTC | CASSILLAGGEQYF
TRBJ2-5 | TRBV30 | - | - | TGTGCCTGGAGTGTAAGGGGGGAGACCCAGTACTTC | CAWSVRGETQYF
TRBJ1-1 | TRBV9 | - | - | TGTGCCAGCAGCGTGAGGGGTTCGGCTGAAGCTTTCTTT | CASSVRGSAEAFF
TRBJ2-1 | TRBV9 | - | - | TGTGCCAGCAGCGTAGGAGGGGGGCCAGAGCAGTTCTTC | CASSVGGGPEQFF